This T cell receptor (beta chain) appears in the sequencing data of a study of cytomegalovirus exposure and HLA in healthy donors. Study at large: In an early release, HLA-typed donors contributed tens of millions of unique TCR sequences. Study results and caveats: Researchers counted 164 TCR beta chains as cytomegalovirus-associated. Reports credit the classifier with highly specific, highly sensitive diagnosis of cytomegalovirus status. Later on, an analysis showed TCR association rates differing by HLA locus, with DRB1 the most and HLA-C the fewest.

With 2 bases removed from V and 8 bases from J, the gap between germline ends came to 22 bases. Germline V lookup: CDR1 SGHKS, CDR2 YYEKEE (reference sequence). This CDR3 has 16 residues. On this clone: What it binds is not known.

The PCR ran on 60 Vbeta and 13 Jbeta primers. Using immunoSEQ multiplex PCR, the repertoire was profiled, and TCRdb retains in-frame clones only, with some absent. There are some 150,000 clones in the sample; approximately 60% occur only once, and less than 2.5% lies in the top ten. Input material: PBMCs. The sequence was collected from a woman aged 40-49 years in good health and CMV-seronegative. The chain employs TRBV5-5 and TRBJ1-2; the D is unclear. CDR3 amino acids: CASSFSDRSLTGGYTF. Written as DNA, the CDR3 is TGTGCCAGCAGCTTTTCGGATAGATCCTTAACGGGAGGCTACACCTTC.